This T cell receptor beta chain was documented in a study of regulatory T cells in long-lasting Graves disease. Construction of TCR beta libraries relied on iRepertoire HTBI primers and on Arm-PCR targeting CDR3 regions. TCRdb passed the multiplex PCR reads through MiXCR, listing each CDR3 protein once. The sample lists about 220,000 distinct CDR3 sequences, roughly 18% occurring once. The germline V gene encodes CDR1 LNHDA and CDR2 SQIVND (reference sequence). The CDR3 runs to 13 residues. Trimming cost V 2 bases and J 2 bases, with 6 bases left between them. This clonotype was picked up many times. The time point: newly diagnosed GD, antithyroid drugs for less than 3 months. PBMC RNA served as the TCR library source. The data also belong to a second study, concerning T cells in Graves' hyperthyroidism and ophthalmopathy.

This chain uses TRBV19 with TRBJ1-2; unclear D gene. The TCR originated in a young woman with Graves disease. The source was peripheral blood mononuclear cells (PBMCs), collected at new diagnosis, from a patient treated with antithyroid drugs. Here the CDR3 reads CASSISGNYGYTF. The DNA of the CDR3 is TGTGCCAGTAGTATAAGCGGAAACTATGGCTACACCTTC.